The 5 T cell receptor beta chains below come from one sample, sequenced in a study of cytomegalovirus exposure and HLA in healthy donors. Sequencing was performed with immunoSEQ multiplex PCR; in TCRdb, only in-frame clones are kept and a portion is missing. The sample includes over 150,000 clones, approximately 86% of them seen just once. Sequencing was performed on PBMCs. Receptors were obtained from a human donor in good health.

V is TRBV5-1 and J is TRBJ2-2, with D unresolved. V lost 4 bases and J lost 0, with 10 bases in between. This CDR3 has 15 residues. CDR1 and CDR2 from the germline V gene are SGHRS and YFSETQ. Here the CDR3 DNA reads TGCGCCAGCAGCCGGGTTCTGCCGAACACCGGGGAGCTGTTTTTT. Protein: CASSRVLPNTGELFF.

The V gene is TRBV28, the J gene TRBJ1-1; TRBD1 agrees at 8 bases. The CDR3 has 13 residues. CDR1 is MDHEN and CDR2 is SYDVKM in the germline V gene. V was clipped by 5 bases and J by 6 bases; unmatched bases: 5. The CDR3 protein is CASSLGDRSEAFF. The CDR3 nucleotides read TGTGCCAGCAGTCTAGGGGACAGGTCTGAAGCTTTCTTT.

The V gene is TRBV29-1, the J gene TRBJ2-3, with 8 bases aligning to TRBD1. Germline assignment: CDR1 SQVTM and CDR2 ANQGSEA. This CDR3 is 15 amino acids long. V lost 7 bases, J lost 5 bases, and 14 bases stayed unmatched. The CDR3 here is CSGTRQGSQEDTQYF. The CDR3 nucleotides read TGCAGCGGGACAAGACAGGGGAGTCAAGAAGATACGCAGTATTTT.

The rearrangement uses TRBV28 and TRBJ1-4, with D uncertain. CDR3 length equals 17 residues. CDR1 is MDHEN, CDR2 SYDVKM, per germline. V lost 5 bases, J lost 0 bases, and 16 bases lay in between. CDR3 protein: CASSDQGLGATNEKLFF. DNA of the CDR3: TGTGCCAGCAGTGACCAAGGGCTCGGGGCAACTAATGAAAAACTGTTTTTT.

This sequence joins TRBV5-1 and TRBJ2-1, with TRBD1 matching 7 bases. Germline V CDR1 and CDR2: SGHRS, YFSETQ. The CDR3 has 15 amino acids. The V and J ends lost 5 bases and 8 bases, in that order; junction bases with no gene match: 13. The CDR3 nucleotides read TGCGCCAGCAGTTACGCAGACAGGGAGCGCGATGAGCAGTTCTTC. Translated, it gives CASSYADRERDEQFF.